These 5 T cell receptor beta chains were sequenced from one sample in a study of T cells in Graves' hyperthyroidism and ophthalmopathy. TCR beta CDR3 sequences were amplified from RNA transcripts. The primer set for the first-round RT-PCR of the TCR CDR3 was HTBI. TCRdb re-analysed the multiplex PCR reads in MiXCR, keeping a single row per CDR3 protein. This table has 75,000 to 100,000 distinct CDR3 sequences, 51% appearing once. The specimen was blood. The receptors here all came from a woman aged 40 to 50 with Graves' hyperthyroidism.

This clonotype was observed many times. The rearrangement links TRBV10-3 to TRBJ2-7, with 9 nucleotides matching TRBD2. The CDR3 sequence is 16 residues long. V gave up 0 bases and J gave up 3 bases; unmatched junction bases: 6. Germline assignment: CDR1 ENHRY and CDR2 SYGVKD. The CDR3 sequence: CAISESNLAGFYEQYF. The CDR3 nucleotides read TGTGCCATCAGTGAGTCGAACCTAGCGGGATTCTACGAGCAGTACTTC.

The chain carries TRBV7-2 and TRBJ2-7, with 12 positions matching TRBD2. This CDR3 contains 17 residues. The germline V gene encodes CDR1 SGHTA and CDR2 FQGNSA. V lost 3 bases, J lost 5 bases, and 11 bases stayed unmatched. The CDR3 DNA reads as TGTGCCAGCAGCTTCAGCCCTAGCGGGAGGGCCGGGGACGAGCAGTACTTC. Translation gives CASSFSPSGRAGDEQYF.

As to this clonotype: A much larger clone sits a single nucleotide away, making a read error possible. The chain has TRBV5-1 and TRBJ2-5, with 8 bases that match TRBD2. This CDR3 is built from 16 residues. The germline V gene has CDR1 SGHRS and CDR2 YFSETQ. CDR3 DNA sequence: TGCGCCAGCAGCTTCAATGGCGGGGGGTCCCAAGAGGCCCAGTACTTC. Translation gives CASSFNGGGSQEAQYF.

The table lists this clonotype with many counts. V usage is TRBV7-2 and J usage is TRBJ2-7; a weak D match, TRBD2 (7 bases). The CDR3 spans 17 residues. Trimming pared 5 bases from V and 2 bases from J, leaving 22 bases between. Germline CDR1 SGHTA, CDR2 FQGNSA. CDR3 DNA: TGTGCCAGCAGCCAAGACTGGGGGGGCACTAAAGCCTACGAGCAGTACTTC. Translated, it gives CASSQDWGGTKAYEQYF.

Remarks on this clonotype: A read error may produce the germline difference seen at one junction end. The chain has TRBV5-8 and TRBJ2-7, with D perhaps TRBD1 or TRBD2 (5 bases each). This CDR3 is built from 15 residues. CDR1 is SGHTS and CDR2 is YDEGEE in the germline V gene. CDR3 coding DNA: TGCGCCAGCAGCCATTCCAGAGGGGACGAGGACGAGCAGTACTTC. Its translation: CASSHSRGDEDEQYF.